Listed below are T cell receptor beta chains from one sample, sequenced in a study of blood T cell repertoires in COVID-19. Sequenced by immunoSEQ multiplex PCR; TCRdb stores in-frame clones only, minus some. The table has 650,000 to 800,000 clones, 90% seen once; the top ten hold 0.2% to 0.3%. Input material: peripheral blood. These receptors were taken from a woman aged 18-30 years with acute or convalescent COVID-19. The CDR3 runs from the conserved cysteine through the conserved F or W.

V	J	CDR3
TRBV6-4	TRBJ1-1	CASKGDRGKNTEAFF
TRBV28	TRBJ1-1	CASSSQGLGAFF
TRBV6-5	TRBJ1-4	CASRTGDNEKLFF
TRBV29-1	TRBJ2-7	CSVESRGTYEQYF
TRBV6-1	TRBJ1-3	CASSESPGHLLVDTIYF
TRBV4-3	TRBJ1-2	CASSQQTTGVESYTF
TRBV9	TRBJ2-5	CASSVAIDRTETQYF
TRBV2	TRBJ1-1	CASSGTYTEAFF
TRBV7-3	TRBJ2-2	CASSLLGPLSNTGELFF
TRBV12-3/TRBV12-4	TRBJ2-3	CASSPGFPDTQYF
TRBV6-2/TRBV6-3	TRBJ1-2	CASSYSRTANYGYTF
TRBV7-9	TRBJ1-1	CASSQLSSRAGGGTEAFF
TRBV30	TRBJ1-1	CAWSAQENTEAFF
TRBV29-1	TRBJ1-1	CSVTKQGVDTEAFF
TRBV4-2	TRBJ2-7	CASSHPPGTTGYEQYF
TRBV21-1	TRBJ2-5	CASSKGGTAPYF
TRBV6-4	TRBJ2-2	CASSDSSARELFF
TRBV9	TRBJ1-2	CASSVATANYGYTF
TRBV7-9	TRBJ2-3	CASSLGQGNTQYF
TRBV6-5	TRBJ1-1	CASSRVPRQKAFF
TRBV25-1	TRBJ2-7	CASSVLPSGGEQYF
TRBV6-5	TRBJ1-4	CASSYSNGQNEKLFF
TRBV7-3	TRBJ2-7	CASSSQTGPYGYEQYF
TRBV27	TRBJ1-1	CASSGPQGVGDTEAFF
TRBV7-9	TRBJ2-7	CASSLDAFAYEQYF
TRBV5-6	TRBJ2-7	CASSAGQGLYEQYF
TRBV19	TRBJ1-5	CASIPGDSNQPQHF
TRBV3-1/TRBV3-2	TRBJ1-1	CASTWGHEGNTEAFF